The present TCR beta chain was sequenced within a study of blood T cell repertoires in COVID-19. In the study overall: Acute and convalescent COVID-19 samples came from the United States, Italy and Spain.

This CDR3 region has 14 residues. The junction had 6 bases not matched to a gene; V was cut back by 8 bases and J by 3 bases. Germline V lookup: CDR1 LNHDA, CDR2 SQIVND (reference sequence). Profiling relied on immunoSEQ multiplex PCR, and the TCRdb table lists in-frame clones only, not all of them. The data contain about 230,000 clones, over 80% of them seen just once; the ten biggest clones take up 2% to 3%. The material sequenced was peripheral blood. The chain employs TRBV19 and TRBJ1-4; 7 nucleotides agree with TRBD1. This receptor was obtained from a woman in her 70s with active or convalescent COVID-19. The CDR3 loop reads CASSLGTANEKLFF. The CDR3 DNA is TGTGCCAGTTCCCTCGGGACAGCTAATGAAAAACTGTTTTTT.